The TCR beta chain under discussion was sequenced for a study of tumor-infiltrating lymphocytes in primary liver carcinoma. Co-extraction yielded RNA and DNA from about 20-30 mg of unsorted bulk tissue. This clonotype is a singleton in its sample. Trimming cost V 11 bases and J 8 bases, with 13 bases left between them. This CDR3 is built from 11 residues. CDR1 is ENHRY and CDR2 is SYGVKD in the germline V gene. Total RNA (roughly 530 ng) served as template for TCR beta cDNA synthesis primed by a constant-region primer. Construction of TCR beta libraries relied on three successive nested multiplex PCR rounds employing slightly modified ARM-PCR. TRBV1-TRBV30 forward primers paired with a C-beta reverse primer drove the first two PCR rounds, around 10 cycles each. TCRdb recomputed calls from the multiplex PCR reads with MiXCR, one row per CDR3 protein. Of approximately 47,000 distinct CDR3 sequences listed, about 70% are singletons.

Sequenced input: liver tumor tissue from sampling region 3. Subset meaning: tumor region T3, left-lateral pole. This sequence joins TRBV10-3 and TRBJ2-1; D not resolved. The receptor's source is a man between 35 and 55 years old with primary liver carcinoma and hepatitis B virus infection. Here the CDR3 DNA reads TGTGCCGTCCATGGTACAGATGAGCAGTTCTTC. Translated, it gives CAVHGTDEQFF.